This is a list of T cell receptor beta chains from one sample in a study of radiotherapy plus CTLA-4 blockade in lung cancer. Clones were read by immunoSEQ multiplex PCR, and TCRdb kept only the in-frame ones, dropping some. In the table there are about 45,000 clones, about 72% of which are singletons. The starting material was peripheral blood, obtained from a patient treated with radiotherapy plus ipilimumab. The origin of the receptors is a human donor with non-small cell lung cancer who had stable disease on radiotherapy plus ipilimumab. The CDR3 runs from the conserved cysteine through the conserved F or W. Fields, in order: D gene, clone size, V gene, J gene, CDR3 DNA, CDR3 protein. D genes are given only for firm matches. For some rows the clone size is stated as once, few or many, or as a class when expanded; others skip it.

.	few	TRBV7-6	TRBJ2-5	TGTGCCAGCAGCTTAGTAGGGAAAGAGACCCAGTACTTC	CASSLVGKETQYF
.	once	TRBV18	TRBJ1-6	TGTGCCAGCTCACCAACAGAAACAAATTCACCCCTCCACTTT	CASSPTETNSPLHF
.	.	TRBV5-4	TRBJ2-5	TGTGCCAGCAGCTCGGGATTAGATGGGGAGACCCAGTACTTC	CASSSGLDGETQYF
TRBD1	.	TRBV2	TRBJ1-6	TGTGCCAGCAGTAGGGACAGGGCGCGGGGTTCACCCCTCCACTTT	CASSRDRARGSPLHF
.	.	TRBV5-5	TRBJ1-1	TGTGCCAGCCACAGAATGAACACTGAAGCTTTCTTT	CASHRMNTEAFF
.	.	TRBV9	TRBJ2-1	TGTGCCAGCAGCGTAGCTGCCGGGGGGTTTAAGGGGGGCAATGAGCAGTTCTTC	CASSVAAGGFKGGNEQFF
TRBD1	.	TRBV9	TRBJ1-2	TGTGCCAGCAGCCCCCAACAGGGGGCGATCGGTCGCTACACCTTC	CASSPQQGAIGRYTF
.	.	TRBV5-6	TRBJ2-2	TGTGCCTTCGGGCAGCAGGGGCTAACCGGGGAGCTGTTTTTT	CAFGQQGLTGELFF
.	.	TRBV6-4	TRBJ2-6	TGTGCCAGCAGTGAGGGGACCGGCTCTGGGGCCAACGTCCTGACTTTC	CASSEGTGSGANVLTF
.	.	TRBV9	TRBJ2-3	TGTGCCAGCAGTCGGGGGAAGAACACAGATACGCAGTATTTT	CASSRGKNTDTQYF
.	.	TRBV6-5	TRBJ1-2	TGTGCCAGCAGTCCTGGGACAATGAGTGGCTACACCTTC	CASSPGTMSGYTF
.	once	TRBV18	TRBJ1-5	TGTGCCAGCTCACCGCCGGGAGTGCGGGGCAATCAGCCCCAGCATTTT	CASSPPGVRGNQPQHF
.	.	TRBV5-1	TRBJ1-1	TGCGCCAGCAAACCGGGCAGCTATACCACTGAAGCTTTCTTT	CASKPGSYTTEAFF
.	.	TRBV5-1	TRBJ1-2	TGCGCCAGCAGCTCGGACCGGGACTACTATGGCTACACCTTC	CASSSDRDYYGYTF
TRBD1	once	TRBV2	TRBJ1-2	TGTGCCAGCGCCGGGGGGCAGGGGGGCTATGGCTACACCTTC	CASAGGQGGYGYTF
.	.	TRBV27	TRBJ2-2	TGTGCCAGCAGTTTTGCGGGCGGAAACACCGGGGAGCTGTTTTTT	CASSFAGGNTGELFF
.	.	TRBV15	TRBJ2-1	TGTGCCACCCAACGTCCCGTTACCGGAGACAATGAGCAGTTCTTC	CATQRPVTGDNEQFF
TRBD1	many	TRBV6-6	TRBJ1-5	TGTGCCAGCAGAAAGACAGGGGTGGGTCAGCCCCAGCATTTT	CASRKTGVGQPQHF
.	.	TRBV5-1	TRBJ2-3	TGCGCCAGCAGCTTGAGTGGGGATTCAGATACGCAGTATTTT	CASSLSGDSDTQYF
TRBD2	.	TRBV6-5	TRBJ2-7	TGTGCCAGCAGTCAAAGCGGGGGGATCTCCTACGAGCAGTACTTC	CASSQSGGISYEQYF
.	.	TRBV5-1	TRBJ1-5	TGCGCCAGCAGCCCAACAGGGAATCAGCCCCAGCATTTT	CASSPTGNQPQHF
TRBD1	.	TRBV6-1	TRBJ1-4	TGTGCCAGCAGTGACAACAGGGGAACAACAACTAATGAAAAACTGTTTTTT	CASSDNRGTTTNEKLFF
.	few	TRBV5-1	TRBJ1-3	TGCGCCAGCAGCTTGCAGGGTTTTTCGGCTGGAAACACCATATATTTT	CASSLQGFSAGNTIYF
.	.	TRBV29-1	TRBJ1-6	TGCAGCGTCCGACTAAGCGGACACAGCGGGACGCAATTACGCTCCTATAATTCACCCCTCCACTTT	CSVRLSGHSGTQLRSYNSPLHF
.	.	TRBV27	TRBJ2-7	TGTGCCAGCAGTTTATACAAGGGTCTCGGGGTCTACGAGCAGTACTTC	CASSLYKGLGVYEQYF
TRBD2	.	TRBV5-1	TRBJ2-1	TGCGCCAGCAGCTATATAGCGGGGGCATACAATGAGCAGTTCTTC	CASSYIAGAYNEQFF
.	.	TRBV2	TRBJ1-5	TGTGCCACTCAAGGGGAGCAGATAGGTCAGCCCCAGCATTTT	CATQGEQIGQPQHF
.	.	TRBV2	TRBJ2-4	TGTGCCAGCAAGAAGGGCACAGGGCTGGCCAAAAACATTCAGTACTTC	CASKKGTGLAKNIQYF
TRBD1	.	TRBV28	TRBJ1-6	TGTGCCAGCAGGGCGACAGGGGGTTCACCCCTCCACTTT	CASRATGGSPLHF
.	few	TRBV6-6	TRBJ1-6	TGTGCCAGCAGTTACCAGGGGTCGGGAAATTCACCCCTCCACTTT	CASSYQGSGNSPLHF
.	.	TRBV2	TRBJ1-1	TGTGCCAGCAGTGAAGACGGAGGAAACACTGAAGCTTTCTTT	CASSEDGGNTEAFF
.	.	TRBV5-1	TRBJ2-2	TGCGCCAGCAGCTTGGCTCCGGGTGGCACCGGGGAACTGTTTTTT	CASSLAPGGTGELFF
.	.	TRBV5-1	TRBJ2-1	TGCGCCAGCAGCTTGTATTCGGGGGCCTACAATGAGCAGTTCTTC	CASSLYSGAYNEQFF
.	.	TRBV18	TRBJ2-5	TGTGCCAGCTCACCACAGGGGACCCCAGAGACCCAGTACTTC	CASSPQGTPETQYF
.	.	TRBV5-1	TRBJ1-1	TGCGCCAGCAGCTATACCGGGGACACTGAAGCTTTCTTT	CASSYTGDTEAFF